The entry that follows covers one T cell receptor beta chain sequence. These data belong to a study of shared T cell receptors in the human thymus. CDR3 length: 13 amino acids. V was cut by 5 bases and J by 7 bases, with 14 bases left in between. In germline, CDR1 is MDHEN, CDR2 SYDVKM. Some clones are missing from TCRdb's copy, which holds only in-frame ones; the method was immunoSEQ multiplex PCR. This sample yields hundreds of thousands of clones, of which over 75% are seen a single time; roughly 0.0086% belongs to the top ten. A further study also used this sample, focusing on human thymus T cells. Turning to that study: Thymus tissue for the work was resected from patients undergoing corrective heart surgery. Among thymic and blood repertoires, usage of V and J genes appeared biased. Related research described thymic repertoires that were highly overlapping among unrelated individuals.

This rearrangement joins TRBV28 to TRBJ1-2; D is unresolved. The clonotype was recovered from a boy under two years old with a congenital heart defect. Sequenced sample: thymocytes. This CDR3 is CASSPGEVFGYTF. DNA of the CDR3: TGTGCCAGCAGTCCCGGTGAGGTCTTTGGCTACACCTTC.